Shown below are 19 T cell receptor beta chains from a single sample sequenced in a study of T cell changes during pregnancy in multiple sclerosis. The table came from immunoSEQ multiplex PCR; TCRdb's copy has only in-frame clones and leaves some out. The repertoire holds tens of thousands of clones, 70% to 90% seen once, with roughly 0.58% in the top ten. The specimen comprised CD4+ T cells from peripheral blood mononuclear cells, sampled in the first trimester of pregnancy. All receptors come from a female donor with multiple sclerosis, enrolled in a pregnancy study.

The gene calls are TRBV10-3 and TRBJ1-1, with TRBD1 as a possible D gene (6 bases). The V gene's germline CDR1 is ENHRY and CDR2 SYGVKD. The CDR3 totals 14 residues. Trimming took 5 bases from V and 3 from J, leaving 13 bases between them. This CDR3 is CAISPRGSDTEAFF. In DNA, the CDR3 is TGTGCCATCAGTCCGAGGGGGAGTGACACTGAAGCTTTCTTT.

This chain uses TRBV28 with TRBJ1-1; 7 nucleotides agree with TRBD1. V shed 5 bases and J 2 bases; nucleotides not matched to a gene: 8. The CDR3 spans 15 residues. In germline, CDR1 is MDHEN, CDR2 SYDVKM. The chain's CDR3 is CASSAPRGPNTEAFF. The CDR3 nucleotides read TGTGCCAGCAGTGCACCTAGGGGGCCCAACACTGAAGCTTTCTTT.

The chain has TRBV5-1 and TRBJ2-3; D is ambiguous. Germline assignment: CDR1 SGHRS and CDR2 YFSETQ. V dropped 4 bases and J dropped 2 bases, with 11 bases sitting between them. This CDR3 spans 14 amino acids. The CDR3 here is CASSNSFLTDTQYF. CDR3 nucleotides: TGCGCCAGCAGCAACAGTTTCCTCACAGATACGCAGTATTTT.

This clone came up a few times. The chain couples TRBV28 to TRBJ1-5, with 9 bases identical to TRBD1. Germline values: CDR1 MDHEN, CDR2 SYDVKM. This CDR3 comprises 16 residues. The V gene end was trimmed by 6 bases and the J gene end by 0 bases; junction bases not matched to a gene: 6. CDR3 in DNA: TGTGCCAGCAGCCCTCCGGGACAGGGTAGCAATCAGCCCCAGCATTTT. This sequence encodes CASSPPGQGSNQPQHF.

The V call is TRBV6-5, the J call TRBJ1-2, with 8 bases that match TRBD1. Trimming removed 6 bases from V and 2 bases from J; junction bases left unmatched: 5. Germline CDR1 MNHEY, CDR2 SVGAGI. The CDR3 loop spans 14 amino acids. This CDR3 is CASSQQGVNYGYTF. The CDR3 DNA reads as TGTGCCAGCAGCCAACAGGGGGTAAACTATGGCTACACCTTC.

V gene TRBV6-6 combines with J gene TRBJ2-3; 9 bases are a match to TRBD1. The CDR3 sequence is 16 residues long. Germline V gives CDR1 MNHNY, CDR2 SVGAGI (reference sequence). J was trimmed by 0 bases and V by 6 bases; bases with no gene match: 7. The CDR3 region has the DNA TGTGCCAGCAGAACCCTCGGACAGGGGAGCACAGATACGCAGTATTTT. This codes for CASRTLGQGSTDTQYF.

The V gene is TRBV2, the J gene TRBJ2-1, with D possibly matching TRBD2 (6 bases). V was shortened by 4 bases and J by 10 bases, with 8 bases between the two germline ends. The CDR3 consists of 11 residues. Germline lookup yields CDR1 SNHLY and CDR2 FYNNEI. CDR3 region: CASSVLAEQFF. CDR3 nucleotide sequence: TGTGCCAGCAGTGTTCTAGCGGAGCAGTTCTTC.

The gene calls are TRBV19 and TRBJ2-1; no reliable D call. Germline V CDR1 and CDR2: LNHDA, SQIVND (reference sequence). The length of the CDR3 is 15 residues. Trimming removed 4 bases from V and 4 bases from J, with 14 bases in between. This CDR3 reads CASSTLYGPYNEQFF. In nucleotides, the CDR3 is TGTGCCAGTAGTACCCTCTACGGTCCTTACAATGAGCAGTTCTTC.

The chain is built from TRBV28 and TRBJ1-1; D gene uncertain. The CDR3 runs to 13 residues. The V end lost 3 bases, the J end lost 1 base, and 6 bases lay between the germline ends. Germline values: CDR1 MDHEN, CDR2 SYDVKM. CDR3 in DNA: TGTGCCAGCAGTTTGAGACAGAACACTGAAGCTTTCTTT. Protein product: CASSLRQNTEAFF.

CDR3 sequence (DNA): TGTGCCAGCAGTGAGAACTCCGGGGCCAACGTCCTGACTTTC. Its protein is CASSENSGANVLTF. J is TRBJ2-6 and V is TRBV2; no clear D gene. The CDR3 covers 14 residues. CDR1 SNHLY and CDR2 FYNNEI come from the germline V gene. Deletions cut 3 bases from V and 4 bases from J, with 7 bases between.

CDR3 DNA sequence: TGCGCCAGCAGCTTTTCTTTATCCAGCTCTGGAAACACCATATATTTT. Its protein product is CASSFSLSSSGNTIYF. J is TRBJ1-3 and V is TRBV5-1; the D is unclear. The V gene lost 2 bases and the J gene lost 0 bases, with 12 bases spanning the gap. Germline CDR1 SGHRS, CDR2 YFSETQ. The CDR3 consists of 16 residues.

The chain combines TRBV29-1 with TRBJ2-3, with a possible D match to TRBD2 (6 bases). Trimming took 8 bases from V and 7 from J, leaving 25 bases between them. From germline, CDR1 is SQVTM and CDR2 ANQGSEA. This CDR3 comprises 15 residues. For the CDR3, the DNA is TGCAGCTCCCTTACCCGAGCGGGTGCCGATAATACGCAGTATTTT. Amino acids: CSSLTRAGADNTQYF.

The chain has TRBV5-1 and TRBJ1-2; weak D call: TRBD1 (6 bases). V was pared by 4 bases and J by 7 bases, with 11 bases between. This CDR3 is 12 amino acids long. Germline CDR1 is SGHRS and CDR2 is YFSETQ. CDR3 region: CASSPTGSGYTF. In DNA form, the CDR3 reads TGCGCCAGCAGCCCAACAGGGTCTGGCTACACCTTC.

V is TRBV6-5 and J is TRBJ2-3; 8 bases map to TRBD1. Germline V gene data show CDR1 as MNHEY and CDR2 as SVGAGI. The CDR3 length is 13 residues. V dropped 6 bases and J dropped 9; count of bases not matched to a gene: 8. The CDR3 loop is CASRPGTGQTQYF. The CDR3, as DNA: TGTGCCAGCAGACCGGGGACAGGACAGACGCAGTATTTT.

Comments on this clone: One junction end does not reproduce the germline sequence, and a read error may be involved. This rearrangement joins TRBV6-4 to TRBJ2-7; 13 bases agree with TRBD2. The germline V gene encodes CDR1 MRHNA and CDR2 SNTAGT. This CDR3 has 21 amino acids. The CDR3 region has the DNA TGTGCCAGCACTGACCCGAGAGCCCGACAGGGAGGACTAGCGGGGGCCTACGAGCAGTACTTC. Its translation: CASTDPRARQGGLAGAYEQYF.

This clone was counted a few times. The chain joins TRBV6-1 to TRBJ1-4; 7 bases match TRBD1. V trimming: 3 bases; J trimming: 7 bases; junction bases outside the gene matches: 5. The germline CDR1 and CDR2 sequences are MNHNS and SASEGT. The CDR3 is 14 residues long. The CDR3 coding sequence is TGTGCCAGCAGTGAGAGGGGGCGAAGTGAAAAACTGTTTTTT. Translating gives CASSERGRSEKLFF.

The chain couples TRBV4-2 to TRBJ2-5; no definite D call. Germline CDR1 is LGHNA and CDR2 is YNFKEQ. The CDR3 is 13 residues long. Trimming pared 5 bases from V and 0 bases from J, leaving 7 bases between. CDR3 amino acids: CASSTNDQETQYF. The DNA for the CDR3 is TGTGCCAGCAGCACTAACGACCAAGAGACCCAGTACTTC.

The gene calls are TRBV5-4 and TRBJ1-2; 8 nucleotides agree with TRBD1. Germline V gene lookup returns CDR1 SGHNT and CDR2 YYREEE (reference sequence). Trimming took 3 bases from V and 4 from J; bases not matched to a gene: 14. The CDR3 loop spans 17 amino acids. CDR3 region: CASSSRTGPGASYGYTF. CDR3 DNA sequence: TGTGCCAGCAGCTCCCGGACAGGGCCGGGGGCTAGCTATGGCTACACCTTC.

The chain carries TRBV6-5 and TRBJ2-1; D may be TRBD2 (6 bases). V dropped 3 bases and J dropped 7 bases, with 16 bases sitting between them. The V gene's germline CDR1 is MNHEY and CDR2 SVGAGI. The CDR3 loop spans 15 amino acids. Here the CDR3 reads CASSYRREYGNEQFF. The DNA for the CDR3 is TGTGCCAGCAGTTATCGGAGGGAGTACGGGAATGAGCAGTTCTTC.